The 17 T cell receptor beta chains reported below all come from one sample, sequenced in a study of T cell responses to AZD1222 COVID-19 vaccine (dated by TCRdb to the early 2020s). The method behind the library was the immunoSEQ multiplex PCR assay. The clones in this table, taken by TCRdb from immuneACCESS, are in-frame only. Not every clone is retained; where verified, under half of the shortfall comes from an unresolved V gene, and the cause of the rest is unknown. The sample table shows about 260,000 clones, and approximately 93% are seen once. The ten largest clones take up less than 0.65% of the sample. Reading the label with the study, this specimen's time point is: baseline before first vaccination. The sample was peripheral blood, taken on day 0 of AZD1222 vaccination. The receptors come from an adult in good health.

This clone was counted between two and nine times. This sequence joins TRBV7-9 and TRBJ2-5; D not resolved. This CDR3 spans 12 amino acids. Germline CDR1 and CDR2: SEHNR and FQNEAQ (reference sequence). Deletions cut 1 base from V and 5 bases from J, with 5 bases between. In DNA form, the CDR3 reads TGTGCCAGCAGCTTAGGCACGGAGACCCAGTACTTC. Its protein is CASSLGTETQYF.

This clone was seen a single time. The chain joins TRBV11-2 to TRBJ2-5, with a possible D match to TRBD1 (5 bases). This CDR3 is 15 amino acids long. The germline V gene encodes CDR1 SGHAT and CDR2 FQNNGV. Trimming cost V 1 base and J 4 bases, with 13 bases left between them. Here the CDR3 DNA reads TGTGCCAGCAGCTTAGTTCCAGGGATGGCAGAGACCCAGTACTTC. Translating it yields CASSLVPGMAETQYF.

V usage is TRBV28 and J usage is TRBJ2-1; D unclear. Germline CDR1 is MDHEN and CDR2 is SYDVKM. CDR3 length: 12 amino acids. V dropped 3 bases and J dropped 7 bases, with 7 bases sitting between them. The DNA of the CDR3 is TGTGCCAGCAGTTTTTCCCCGAATGAGCAGTTCTTC. Residues: CASSFSPNEQFF.

This chain links TRBV5-1 with TRBJ1-2; 10 positions match TRBD1. CDR3 size: 14 residues. V lost 4 bases, J lost 7 bases, and 7 bases stayed unmatched. Germline V CDR1 and CDR2: SGHRS, YFSETQ. The CDR3 bases are TGCGCCAGCAGCACCGGGACAGGGGAGGGTGGCTACACCTTC. Protein product: CASSTGTGEGGYTF.

This chain uses TRBV28 with TRBJ2-1; a possible D gene is TRBD2 (5 bases). V dropped 2 bases and J dropped 3 bases, with 8 bases sitting between them. This CDR3 has 14 amino acids. Per the germline V gene, CDR1 is MDHEN and CDR2 is SYDVKM. CDR3 amino acids: CASSLAGIYNEQFF. As DNA, the CDR3 is TGTGCCAGCAGTTTAGCGGGTATCTACAATGAGCAGTTCTTC.

As to this clone: Other DNA variants within this sample encode the same CDR3. The gene calls are TRBV6-5 and TRBJ1-1; no definite D call. Germline CDR1 reads MNHEY; CDR2 reads SVGAGI. V lost 0 bases and J lost 0, with 8 bases in between. This CDR3 comprises 15 residues. Here the CDR3 reads CASSYSGRLNTEAFF. The CDR3 region has the DNA TGTGCCAGCAGTTACTCCGGCCGGTTGAACACTGAAGCTTTCTTT.

This chain connects TRBV30 to TRBJ2-5; D unclear. The V gene lost 3 bases and the J gene lost 0 bases, with 14 bases spanning the gap. Germline V gives CDR1 GTSNPN, CDR2 SVGIG (reference sequence). The CDR3 has 15 residues. The CDR3 loop is CAWRLPLEHQETQYF. The CDR3 DNA is TGTGCCTGGAGGCTCCCTTTGGAGCACCAAGAGACCCAGTACTTC.

The V and J genes are TRBV5-6 and TRBJ2-5, with D uncertain. Germline V gene data show CDR1 as SGHDT and CDR2 as YYEEEE. CDR3 length equals 12 residues. V was trimmed by 0 bases and J by 4 bases, leaving 4 bases between them. The CDR3 protein is CASSLVSETQYF. In nucleotides, the CDR3 is TGTGCCAGCAGCTTGGTCTCAGAGACCCAGTACTTC.

This clone was picked up one time. The chain joins TRBV3-1 (or the pseudogene TRBV3-2) to TRBJ1-1; no clear D. V was trimmed by 0 bases and J by 0 bases, leaving 20 bases between them. CDR1 is LGHDT, CDR2 YNNKEL, per germline (reference sequence). The CDR3 is 19 residues long. The CDR3 protein is CASSQEATRLSYMNTEAFF. The CDR3 DNA sequence: TGTGCCAGCAGCCAAGAAGCAACACGATTGTCCTACATGAACACTGAAGCTTTCTTT.

This clone appeared a single time. The V call is TRBV4-2, the J call TRBJ2-7; 8 bases match TRBD2. CDR3 size: 15 residues. Germline CDR1 and CDR2: LGHNA and YNFKEQ. V lost 1 base, J lost 0 bases, and 2 bases stayed unmatched. CDR3 in amino acids: CASSQGSGSSYEQYF. The CDR3, as DNA: TGTGCCAGCAGCCAAGGAAGCGGGAGCTCCTACGAGCAGTACTTC.

This chain joins TRBV19 and TRBJ2-2; D is possibly TRBD1 or TRBD2 (6 bases each). The germline V gene encodes CDR1 LNHDA and CDR2 SQIVND (reference sequence). V was trimmed by 7 bases and J by 4 bases, leaving 25 bases between them. This CDR3 comprises 18 residues. As DNA, the CDR3 is TGTGCCAGTAATTCGGTTCCGGGGGCGGTTTTGGGCACCGGGGAGCTGTTTTTT. Its translation is CASNSVPGAVLGTGELFF.

The chain carries TRBV28 and TRBJ1-1; D is possibly TRBD1 (6 bases). The germline V gene encodes CDR1 MDHEN and CDR2 SYDVKM. The CDR3 is 14 amino acids. V was pared by 5 bases and J by 1 base, with 11 bases between. The chain's CDR3 is CASSGDTQNTEAFF. DNA of the CDR3: TGTGCCAGCAGTGGGGACACCCAGAACACTGAAGCTTTCTTT.

The chain joins TRBV6-5 to TRBJ2-7, with D possibly TRBD2 on 6 matching bases. Trimming cost V 0 bases and J 3 bases, with 12 bases left between them. Germline CDR1 reads MNHEY; CDR2 reads SVGAGI. The CDR3 is 15 residues long. The CDR3 DNA sequence: TGTGCCAGCAGTTACTCGAAGGGGACTTACTACGAGCAGTACTTC. Its translation: CASSYSKGTYYEQYF.

This clone was observed a single time. The genes are TRBV27 and TRBJ2-7; 7 bases are shared with TRBD1. V lost 3 bases and J lost 6; bases outside the gene matches: 2. The CDR3 loop spans 12 amino acids. CDR1 is MNHEY and CDR2 is SMNVEV in the germline V gene (reference sequence). The chain's CDR3 is CASSFTGAEQYF. Written as DNA, the CDR3 is TGTGCCAGCAGTTTCACAGGGGCCGAGCAGTACTTC.

The V and J genes are TRBV7-9 and TRBJ2-1; 8 nucleotides align to TRBD2. J lost 5 bases, V lost 4 bases, and 10 bases had no gene match. CDR1 and CDR2 from the germline V gene are SEHNR and FQNEAQ (reference sequence). This CDR3 contains 16 residues. For the CDR3, the DNA is TGTGCCAGCAGCTGGGTCGCGGGAGGAATTAACAATGAGCAGTTCTTC. Protein product: CASSWVAGGINNEQFF.

The genes are TRBV7-9 and TRBJ2-7; TRBD2 agrees at 9 bases. With 1 base clipped from V and 2 bases from J, the junction kept 12 bases outside the gene matches. This CDR3 spans 18 amino acids. Germline CDR1 SEHNR, CDR2 FQNEAQ (reference sequence). CDR3 amino acids: CASSLGGTGTSSPYEQYF. CDR3 in DNA: TGTGCCAGCAGCTTAGGGGGCACCGGGACTAGCTCTCCCTACGAGCAGTACTTC.

The gene calls are TRBV7-8 and TRBJ1-2, with D unclear. With 0 bases removed from V and 4 bases from J, the gap between germline ends came to 6 bases. This CDR3 region has 13 residues. Germline-derived CDR1 and CDR2 are SGHVS and FQNEAQ. CDR3 sequence reads: CASSLAGSYGYTF. Written as DNA, the CDR3 is TGTGCCAGCAGCTTAGCAGGGAGCTATGGCTACACCTTC.